The clone carrying this T cell receptor beta chain was found many times. Its antigen remains unidentified. This CDR3 contains 14 residues. Germline V gives CDR1 SQVTM, CDR2 ANQGSEA. V dropped 3 bases and J dropped 5; count of bases not matched to a gene: 6. This entry is derived from a study of T-cell reconstitution after alpha-beta-depleted transplantation in children. Study-level findings and limits: Surviving recipient T cells and thymic progenitors produced the high day-60 TCRbeta diversity seen in some patients. About two months after transplant, alpha-beta T cells reportedly came from several hundred expanded graft clones. T-cell counts and diversity were attributed mostly to newly produced T cells one year after transplant.

It was with unique molecular identifiers that the TCRbeta library was prepared. One entry per CDR3 protein results from TCRdb running MiXCR on the PCR reads. The sample yields 500,000 to 650,000 distinct CDR3 sequences, about 10% seen once. This TCR came from a female patient aged 2 to 10 who had a stem cell transplant for aplastic anemia, so the T cells may come from the graft donor. The sequencing here drew on PBMCs, mostly from graft donor cells, taken 180 days after TCRalphabeta/CD19-depleted stem cell transplant. V and J are TRBV29-1 and TRBJ1-2, with TRBD1 matching 10 bases. The CDR3 region has the DNA TGCAGCGTTGAGGGACAGGGGACAAAGTATGGCTACACCTTC. This gives the protein CSVEGQGTKYGYTF.